This TCR beta chain emerged from a study of CD8+CD57+ T cells in acquired aplastic anemia. Overall study: Sorted cells (CD4+ and CD8+) yielded DNA amounts that averaged about 3.4 ug.

CDR1 is LNHDA and CDR2 is SQIVND in the germline V gene (reference sequence). V shed 6 bases and J 4 bases; nucleotides not matched to a gene: 5. CDR3 length equals 13 residues. Investigators profiled TCR beta VDJ and CDR3 from genomic DNA template. TCRdb independently ran MiXCR on the reads; one entry per CDR3 protein. Counted here are about 180,000 distinct CDR3 sequences, approximately 46% occurring once; the ten biggest clones make up roughly 3%. The source material was sorted CD4+, CD8+, or CD8+CD57+ T cells (not recorded which) from PBMCs. V is TRBV19 and J is TRBJ2-5, with 7 nucleotides matching TRBD1. The sequence derives from a human donor in good health. The CDR3 coding sequence is TGTGCCAGTAGCACCGGGACAGCAGAGACCCAGTACTTC. Translated: CASSTGTAETQYF.